This T cell receptor beta chain was recovered during a study of blood T cell repertoires in COVID-19. Study as a whole: Spain, Italy and the United States supplied samples that represented acute and convalescent COVID-19. Sample material is recorded as cDNA or gDNA derived from T cells, B-cell-depleted T cells, or PBMCs.

V shed 4 bases and J shed 4 bases, with 13 bases lying between them. The CDR3 spans 14 residues. CDR1 MNHEY and CDR2 SVGAGI come from the germline V gene. The assay was immunoSEQ multiplex PCR, and TCRdb's table has in-frame clones only and misses some. Altogether a few hundred thousand clones are present, roughly 90% being singletons, with the ten largest covering 1% to 1.5%. The V and J genes are TRBV6-5 and TRBJ1-2; a possible D gene is TRBD1 (5 bases). The TCR originated in a man aged 35 to 55 with acute or convalescent COVID-19. Sequencing was done on a sample of peripheral blood. CDR3 DNA sequence: TGTGCCAGCAGTTCGGGGGTAGGGCGCTATGGCTACACCTTC. This codes for CASSSGVGRYGYTF.